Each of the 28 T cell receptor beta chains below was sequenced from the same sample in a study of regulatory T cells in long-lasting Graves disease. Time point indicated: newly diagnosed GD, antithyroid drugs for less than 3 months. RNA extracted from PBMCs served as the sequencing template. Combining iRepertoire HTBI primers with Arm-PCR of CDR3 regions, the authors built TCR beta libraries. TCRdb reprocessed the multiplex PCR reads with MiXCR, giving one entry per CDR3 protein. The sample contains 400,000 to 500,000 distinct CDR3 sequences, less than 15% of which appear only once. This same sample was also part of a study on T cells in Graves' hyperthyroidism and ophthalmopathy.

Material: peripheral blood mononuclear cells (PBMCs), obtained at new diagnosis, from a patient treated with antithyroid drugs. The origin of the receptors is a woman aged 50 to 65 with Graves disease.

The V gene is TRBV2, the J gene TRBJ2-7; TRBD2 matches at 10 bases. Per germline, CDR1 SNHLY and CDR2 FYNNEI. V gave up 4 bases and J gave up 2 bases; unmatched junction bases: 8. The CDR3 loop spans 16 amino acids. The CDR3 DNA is TGTGCCAGCAGTGCCGGGGCCAGCGGGAGGGCCTACGAGCAGTACTTC. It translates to CASSAGASGRAYEQYF.

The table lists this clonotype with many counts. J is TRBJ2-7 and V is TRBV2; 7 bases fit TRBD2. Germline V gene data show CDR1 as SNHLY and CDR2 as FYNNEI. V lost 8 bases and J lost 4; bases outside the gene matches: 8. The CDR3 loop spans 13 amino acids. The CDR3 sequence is CASHAGASYEQYF. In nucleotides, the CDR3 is TGTGCCAGCCACGCGGGAGCCAGTTACGAGCAGTACTTC.

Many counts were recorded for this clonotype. The CDR3: CASSEGQDYGYTF. For the CDR3, the DNA is TGCGCCAGCAGTGAAGGACAGGACTATGGCTACACCTTC. The chain recombines TRBV10-1 with TRBJ1-2; 7 bases map to TRBD1. Trimming removed 3 bases from V and 3 bases from J; junction bases left unmatched: 1. This CDR3 has 13 residues. Germline V gives CDR1 WNHNN, CDR2 SYGVQD (reference sequence).

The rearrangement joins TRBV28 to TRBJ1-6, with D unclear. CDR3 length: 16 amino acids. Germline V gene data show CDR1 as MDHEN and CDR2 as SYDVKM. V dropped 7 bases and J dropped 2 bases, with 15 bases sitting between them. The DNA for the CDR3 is TGTGCCAGCAACCCGGAATTACGCGCCTATAATTCACCCCTCCACTTT. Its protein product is CASNPELRAYNSPLHF.

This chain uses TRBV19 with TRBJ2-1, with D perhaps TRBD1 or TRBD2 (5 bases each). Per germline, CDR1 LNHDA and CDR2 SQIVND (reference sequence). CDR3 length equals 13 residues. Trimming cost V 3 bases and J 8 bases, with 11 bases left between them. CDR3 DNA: TGTGCCAGTAGTATTGTGGGGACGCATGAGCAGTTCTTC. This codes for CASSIVGTHEQFF. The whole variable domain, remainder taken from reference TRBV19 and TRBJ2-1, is DGGITQSPKYLFRKEGQNVTLSCEQNLNHDAMYWYRQDPGQGLRLIYYSQIVNDFQKGDIAEGYSVSREKKESFPLTVTSAQKNPTAFYLCASSIVGTHEQFFGPGTRLTVL.

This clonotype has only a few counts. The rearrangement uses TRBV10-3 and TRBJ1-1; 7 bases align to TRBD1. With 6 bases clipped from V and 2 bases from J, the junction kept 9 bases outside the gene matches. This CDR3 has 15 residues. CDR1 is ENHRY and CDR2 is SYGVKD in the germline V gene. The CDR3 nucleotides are TGTGCCATCAGCCGAGACAGGGAATTAAACACTGAAGCTTTCTTT. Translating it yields CAISRDRELNTEAFF.

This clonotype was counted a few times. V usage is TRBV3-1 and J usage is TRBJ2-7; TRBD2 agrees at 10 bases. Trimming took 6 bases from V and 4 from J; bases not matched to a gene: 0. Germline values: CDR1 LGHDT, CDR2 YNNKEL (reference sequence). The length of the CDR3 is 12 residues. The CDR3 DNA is TGTGCCAGCAGGGGACTAGCGTACGAGCAGTACTTC. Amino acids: CASRGLAYEQYF.

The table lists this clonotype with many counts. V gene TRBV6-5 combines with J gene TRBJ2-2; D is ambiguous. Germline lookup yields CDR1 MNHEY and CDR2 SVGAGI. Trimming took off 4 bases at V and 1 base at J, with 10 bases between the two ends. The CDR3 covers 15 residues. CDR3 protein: CASSSVGQNTGELFF. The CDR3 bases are TGTGCCAGCAGTTCGGTCGGCCAGAACACCGGGGAGCTGTTTTTT.

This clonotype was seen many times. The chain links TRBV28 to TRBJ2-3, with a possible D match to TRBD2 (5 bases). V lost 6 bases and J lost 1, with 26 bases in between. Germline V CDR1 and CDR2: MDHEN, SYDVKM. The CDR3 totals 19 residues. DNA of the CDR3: TGTGCCAGCAGACTAACTCGGGCAATTCCTGGACTTGGCACAGATACGCAGTATTTT. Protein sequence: CASRLTRAIPGLGTDTQYF.

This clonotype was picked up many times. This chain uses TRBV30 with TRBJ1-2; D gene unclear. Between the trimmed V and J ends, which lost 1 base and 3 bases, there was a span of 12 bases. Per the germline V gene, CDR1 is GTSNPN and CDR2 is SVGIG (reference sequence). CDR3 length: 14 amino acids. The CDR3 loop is CAWSAGGLYYGYTF. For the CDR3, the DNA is TGTGCCTGGAGTGCCGGTGGGCTGTACTATGGCTACACCTTC.

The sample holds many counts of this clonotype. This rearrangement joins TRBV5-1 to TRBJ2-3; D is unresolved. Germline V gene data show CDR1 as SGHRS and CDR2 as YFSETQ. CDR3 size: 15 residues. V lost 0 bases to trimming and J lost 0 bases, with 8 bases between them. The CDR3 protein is CASSLGTRSTDTQYF. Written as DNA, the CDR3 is TGCGCCAGCAGCTTGGGAACACGTAGCACAGATACGCAGTATTTT.

CDR3 residues: CASSQEQGYEETQYF. CDR3 DNA sequence: TGTGCCAGCAGCCAAGAGCAAGGGTACGAAGAGACCCAGTACTTC. This sequence joins TRBV4-2 and TRBJ2-5, with no clear D. Germline V CDR1 and CDR2: LGHNA, YNFKEQ. V was pared by 0 bases and J by 3 bases, with 11 bases between. This CDR3 contains 15 residues.

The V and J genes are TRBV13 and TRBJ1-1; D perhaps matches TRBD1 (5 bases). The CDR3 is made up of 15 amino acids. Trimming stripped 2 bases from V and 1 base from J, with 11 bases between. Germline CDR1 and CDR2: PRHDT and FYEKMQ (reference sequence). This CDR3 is CASSLLRGPNTEAFF. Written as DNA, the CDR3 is TGTGCCAGCAGCTTATTGAGGGGACCGAACACTGAAGCTTTCTTT.

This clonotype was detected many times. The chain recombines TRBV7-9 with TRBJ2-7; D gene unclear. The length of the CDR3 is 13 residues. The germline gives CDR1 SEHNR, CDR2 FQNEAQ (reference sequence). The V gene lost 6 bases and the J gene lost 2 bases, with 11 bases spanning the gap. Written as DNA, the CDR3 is TGTGCCAGCAGTCCCGGGCCTACCTACGAGCAGTACTTC. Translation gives CASSPGPTYEQYF.

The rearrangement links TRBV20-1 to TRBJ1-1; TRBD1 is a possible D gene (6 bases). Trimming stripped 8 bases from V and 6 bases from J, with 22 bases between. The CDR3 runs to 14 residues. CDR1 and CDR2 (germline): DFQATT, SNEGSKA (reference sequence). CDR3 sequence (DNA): TGCAGTACAAAAGGGGGGATTTTTCTCGCTGAAGCTTTCTTT. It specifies CSTKGGIFLAEAFF.

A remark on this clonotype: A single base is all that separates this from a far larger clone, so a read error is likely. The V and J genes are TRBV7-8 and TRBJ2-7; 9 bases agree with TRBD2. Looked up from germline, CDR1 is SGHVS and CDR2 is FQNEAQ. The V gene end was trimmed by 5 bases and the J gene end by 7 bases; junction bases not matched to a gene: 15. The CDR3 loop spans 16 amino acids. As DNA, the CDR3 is TGTGCCAGCAGCCCTCGTCATACTAGCGGGTACAATGAGCAGTACTTC. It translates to CASSPRHTSGYNEQYF.

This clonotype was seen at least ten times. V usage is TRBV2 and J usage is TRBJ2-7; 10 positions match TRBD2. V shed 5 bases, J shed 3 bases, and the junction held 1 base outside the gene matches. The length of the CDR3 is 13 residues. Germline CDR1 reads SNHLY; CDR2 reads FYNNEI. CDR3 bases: TGTGCCAGCAGTCTAGCGGGGGACTACGAGCAGTACTTC. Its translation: CASSLAGDYEQYF. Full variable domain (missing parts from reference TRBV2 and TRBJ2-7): EPEVTQTPSHQVTQMGQEVILRCVPISNHLYFYWYRQILGQKVEFLVSFYNNEISEKSEIFDDQFSVERPDGSNFTLKIRSTKLEDSAMYFCASSLAGDYEQYFGPGTRLTVT.

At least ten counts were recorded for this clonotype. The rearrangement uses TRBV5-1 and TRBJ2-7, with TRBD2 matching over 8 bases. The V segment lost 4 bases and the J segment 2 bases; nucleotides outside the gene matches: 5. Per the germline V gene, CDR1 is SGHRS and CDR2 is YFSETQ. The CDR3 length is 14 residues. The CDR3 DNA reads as TGCGCCAGCAGCCCCGGCGGGGGGACCTACGAGCAGTACTTC. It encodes CASSPGGGTYEQYF. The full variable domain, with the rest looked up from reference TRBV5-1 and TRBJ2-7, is KAGVTQTPRYLIKTRGQQVTLSCSPISGHRSVSWYQQTPGQGLQFLFEYFSETQRNKGNFPGRFSGRQFSNSRSEMNVSTLELGDSALYLCASSPGGGTYEQYFGPGTRLTVT.

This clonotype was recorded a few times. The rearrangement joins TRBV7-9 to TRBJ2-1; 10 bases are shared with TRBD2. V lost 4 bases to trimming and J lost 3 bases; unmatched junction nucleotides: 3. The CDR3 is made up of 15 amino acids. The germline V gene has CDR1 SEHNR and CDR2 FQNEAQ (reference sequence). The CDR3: CASSSTSGFYNEQFF. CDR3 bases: TGTGCCAGCAGCTCGACTAGCGGGTTCTACAATGAGCAGTTCTTC.

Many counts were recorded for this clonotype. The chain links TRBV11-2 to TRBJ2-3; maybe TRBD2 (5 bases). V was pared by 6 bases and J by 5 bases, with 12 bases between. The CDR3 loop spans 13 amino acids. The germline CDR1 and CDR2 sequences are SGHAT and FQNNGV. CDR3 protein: CASRYTGRDTQYF. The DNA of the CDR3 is TGTGCCAGCAGATATACGGGGAGAGATACGCAGTATTTT.

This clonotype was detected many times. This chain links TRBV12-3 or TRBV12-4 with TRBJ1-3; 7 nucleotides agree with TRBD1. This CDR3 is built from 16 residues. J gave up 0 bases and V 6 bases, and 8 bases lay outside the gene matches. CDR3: CASRATGPISGNTIYF. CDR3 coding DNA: TGTGCCAGCAGGGCGACAGGGCCGATCTCTGGAAACACCATATATTTT.

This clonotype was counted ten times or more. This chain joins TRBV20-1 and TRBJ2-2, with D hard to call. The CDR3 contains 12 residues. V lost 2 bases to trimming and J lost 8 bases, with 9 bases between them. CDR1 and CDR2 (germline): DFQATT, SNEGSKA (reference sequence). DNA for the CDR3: TGCAGTGCTAGAATTCCTGGGGGGGAGCTGTTTTTT. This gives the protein CSARIPGGELFF.

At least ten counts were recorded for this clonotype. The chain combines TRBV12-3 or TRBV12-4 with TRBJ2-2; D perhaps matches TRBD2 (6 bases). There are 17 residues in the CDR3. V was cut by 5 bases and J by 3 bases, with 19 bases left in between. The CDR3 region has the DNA TGTGCCAGCAGTAACTTGGTACTAGCTAGGGACACCGGGGAGCTGTTTTTT. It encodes CASSNLVLARDTGELFF.

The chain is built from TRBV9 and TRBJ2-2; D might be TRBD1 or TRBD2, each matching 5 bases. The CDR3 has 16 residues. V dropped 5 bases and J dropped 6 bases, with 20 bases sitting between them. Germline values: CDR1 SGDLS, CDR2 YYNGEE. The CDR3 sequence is CASSDNRDHTSGELFF. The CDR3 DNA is TGTGCCAGCAGTGATAACCGGGACCACACCTCCGGGGAGCTGTTTTTT.

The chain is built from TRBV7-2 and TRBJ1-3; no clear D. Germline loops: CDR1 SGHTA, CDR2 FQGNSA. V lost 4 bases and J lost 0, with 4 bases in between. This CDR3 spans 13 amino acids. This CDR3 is CASSSYSGNTIYF. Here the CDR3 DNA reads TGTGCCAGCAGCTCATACTCTGGAAACACCATATATTTT.

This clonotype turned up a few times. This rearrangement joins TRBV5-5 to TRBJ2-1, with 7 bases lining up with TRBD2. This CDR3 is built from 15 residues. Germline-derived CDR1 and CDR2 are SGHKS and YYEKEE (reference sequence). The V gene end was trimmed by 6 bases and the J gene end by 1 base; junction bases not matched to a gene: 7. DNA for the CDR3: TGTGCCAGCATCCCAGGCGGGAGTTCCTACAATGAGCAGTTCTTC. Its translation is CASIPGGSSYNEQFF.

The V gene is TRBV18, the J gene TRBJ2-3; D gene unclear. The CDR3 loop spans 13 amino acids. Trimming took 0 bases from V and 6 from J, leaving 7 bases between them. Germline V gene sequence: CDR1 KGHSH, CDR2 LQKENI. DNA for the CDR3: TGTGCCAGCTCACCACCGACCCGGGATACGCAGTATTTT. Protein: CASSPPTRDTQYF.

CDR3 region: CASSLFPWGNTGELFF. CDR3 in DNA: TGTGCCAGCAGTTTATTTCCCTGGGGGAACACCGGGGAGCTGTTTTTT. The chain employs TRBV28 and TRBJ2-2, with D uncertain. Looked up from germline, CDR1 is MDHEN and CDR2 is SYDVKM. V was clipped by 1 base and J by 1 base, with 10 bases between them. This CDR3 has 16 residues.